This record concerns one T cell receptor beta chain sequence. The source of the sample is a study of blood T cell repertoires in COVID-19. In the original workflow: The authors estimated nucleated cell counts from reference gene primer amplification. Using immunoSEQ multiplex PCR, the repertoire was profiled, and TCRdb retains in-frame clones only, with some absent. V and J calls and clone size are as listed in that table; D and trimming were resolved from the DNA. The sample lists 200,000 to 250,000 clones; about four fifths were seen once. This CDR3 contains 14 residues. Germline V gene lookup returns CDR1 LGHDT and CDR2 YNNKEL (reference sequence). The ends were cut back, 5 bases at V and 2 bases at J, with 10 bases in the middle.

This receptor was obtained from an older man with acute or convalescent COVID-19. V and J are TRBV3-1 (or the pseudogene TRBV3-2) and TRBJ1-3; perhaps TRBD1 as D (5 bases). Sequenced: peripheral blood. The CDR3 reads CASSLGVPGNTIYF. CDR3 coding DNA: TGTGCCAGCAGCTTAGGGGTTCCTGGAAACACCATATATTTT.